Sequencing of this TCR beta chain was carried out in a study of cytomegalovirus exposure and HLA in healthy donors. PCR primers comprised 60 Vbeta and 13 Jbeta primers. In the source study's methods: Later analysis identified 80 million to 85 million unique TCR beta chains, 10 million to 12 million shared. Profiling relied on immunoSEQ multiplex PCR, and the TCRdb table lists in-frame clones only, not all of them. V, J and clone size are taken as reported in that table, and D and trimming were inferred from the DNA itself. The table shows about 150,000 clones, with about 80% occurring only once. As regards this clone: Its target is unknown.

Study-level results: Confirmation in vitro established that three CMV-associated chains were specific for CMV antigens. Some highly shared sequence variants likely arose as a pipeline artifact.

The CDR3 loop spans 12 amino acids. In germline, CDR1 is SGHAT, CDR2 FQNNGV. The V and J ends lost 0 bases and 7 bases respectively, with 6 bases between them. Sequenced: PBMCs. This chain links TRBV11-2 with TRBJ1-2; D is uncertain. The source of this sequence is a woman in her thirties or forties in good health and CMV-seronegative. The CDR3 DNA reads TGTGCCAGCAGCTTAGAATTCGGTGGCTACACCTTC. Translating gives CASSLEFGGYTF.